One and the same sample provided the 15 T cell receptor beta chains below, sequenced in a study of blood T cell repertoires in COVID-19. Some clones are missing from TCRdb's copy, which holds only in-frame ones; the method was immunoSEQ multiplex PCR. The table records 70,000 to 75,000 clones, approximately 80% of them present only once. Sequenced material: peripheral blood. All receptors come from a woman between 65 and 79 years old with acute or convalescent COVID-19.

The CDR3 loop reads CSGGGLAKNIQYF. Written as DNA, the CDR3 is TGCAGCGGTGGGGGCCTAGCCAAAAACATTCAGTACTTC. The genes are TRBV29-1 and TRBJ2-4, with a tentative D call TRBD1 (6 bases). Trimming stripped 7 bases from V and 0 bases from J, with 10 bases between. The CDR3 covers 13 residues. Germline values: CDR1 SQVTM, CDR2 ANQGSEA.

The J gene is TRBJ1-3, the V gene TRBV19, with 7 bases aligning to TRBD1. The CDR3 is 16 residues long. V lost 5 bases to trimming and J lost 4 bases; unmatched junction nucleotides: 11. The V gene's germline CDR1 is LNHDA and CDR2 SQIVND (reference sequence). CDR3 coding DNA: TGTGCCAGTAGTTACACTCCGGGACAGCGAGGAAACACCATATATTTT. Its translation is CASSYTPGQRGNTIYF.

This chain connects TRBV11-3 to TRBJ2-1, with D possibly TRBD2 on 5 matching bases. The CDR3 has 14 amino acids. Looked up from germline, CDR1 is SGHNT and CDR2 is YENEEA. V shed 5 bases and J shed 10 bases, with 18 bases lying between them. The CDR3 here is CASSPTLRGGEQFF. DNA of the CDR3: TGTGCCAGCAGCCCGACTCTAAGAGGCGGGGAGCAGTTCTTC.

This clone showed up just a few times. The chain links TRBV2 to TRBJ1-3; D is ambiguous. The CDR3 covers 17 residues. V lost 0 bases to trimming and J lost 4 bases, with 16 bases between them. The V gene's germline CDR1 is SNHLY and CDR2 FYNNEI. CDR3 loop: CASSEAVRAFSGNTIYF. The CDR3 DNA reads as TGTGCCAGCAGTGAAGCGGTGAGGGCCTTCTCCGGAAACACCATATATTTT.

The CDR3 nucleotides read TGTGCCAGCAGACTTTCCGGGACAGTCTTTAATGAAAAACTGTTTTTT. Amino acid sequence: CASRLSGTVFNEKLFF. The chain couples TRBV2 to TRBJ1-4, with 7 nucleotides matching TRBD1. In germline, CDR1 is SNHLY, CDR2 FYNNEI. The CDR3 covers 16 residues. The V and J ends lost 6 bases and 4 bases, in that order; junction bases with no gene match: 11.

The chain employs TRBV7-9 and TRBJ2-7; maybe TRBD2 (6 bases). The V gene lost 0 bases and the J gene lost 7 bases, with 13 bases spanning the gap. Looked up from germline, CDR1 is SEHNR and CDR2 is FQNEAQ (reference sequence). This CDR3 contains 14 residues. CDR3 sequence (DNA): TGTGCCAGCAGCTTAGCGTCCCTAGCGTGGGAGCAGTACTTC. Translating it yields CASSLASLAWEQYF.

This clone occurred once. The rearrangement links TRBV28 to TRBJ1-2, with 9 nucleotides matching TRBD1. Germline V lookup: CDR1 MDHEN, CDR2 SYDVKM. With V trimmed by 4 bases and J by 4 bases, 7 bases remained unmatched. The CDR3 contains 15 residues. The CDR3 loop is CASSSSGQGFYGYTF. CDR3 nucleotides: TGTGCCAGCAGTTCATCGGGACAGGGATTCTATGGCTACACCTTC.

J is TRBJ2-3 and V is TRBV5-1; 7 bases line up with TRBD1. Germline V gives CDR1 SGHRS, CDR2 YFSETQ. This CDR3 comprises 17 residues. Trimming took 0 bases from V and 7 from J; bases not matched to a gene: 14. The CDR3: CASSLALTGQMSNTQYF. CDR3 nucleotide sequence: TGCGCCAGCAGCTTGGCCTTAACGGGACAGATGTCGAATACGCAGTATTTT.

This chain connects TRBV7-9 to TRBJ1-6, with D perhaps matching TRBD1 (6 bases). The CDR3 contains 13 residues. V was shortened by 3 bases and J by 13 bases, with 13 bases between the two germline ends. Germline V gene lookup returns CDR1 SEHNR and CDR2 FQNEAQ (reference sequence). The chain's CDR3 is CASSLDSLVPLHF. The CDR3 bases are TGTGCCAGCAGCTTGGACAGCTTAGTGCCCCTCCACTTT.

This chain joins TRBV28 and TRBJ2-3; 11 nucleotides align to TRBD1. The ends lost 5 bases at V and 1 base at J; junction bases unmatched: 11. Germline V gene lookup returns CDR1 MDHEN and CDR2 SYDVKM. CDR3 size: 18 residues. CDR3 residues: CASSPRTGGAPGTDTQYF. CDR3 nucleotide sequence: TGTGCCAGCAGTCCCCGGACAGGGGGCGCCCCGGGCACAGATACGCAGTATTTT.

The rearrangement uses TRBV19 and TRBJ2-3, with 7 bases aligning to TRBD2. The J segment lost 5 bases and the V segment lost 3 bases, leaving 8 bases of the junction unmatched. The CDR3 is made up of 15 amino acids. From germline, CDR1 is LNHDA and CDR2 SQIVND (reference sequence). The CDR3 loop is CASSMVGGEIDTQYF. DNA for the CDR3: TGTGCCAGTAGTATGGTGGGAGGGGAGATAGATACGCAGTATTTT.

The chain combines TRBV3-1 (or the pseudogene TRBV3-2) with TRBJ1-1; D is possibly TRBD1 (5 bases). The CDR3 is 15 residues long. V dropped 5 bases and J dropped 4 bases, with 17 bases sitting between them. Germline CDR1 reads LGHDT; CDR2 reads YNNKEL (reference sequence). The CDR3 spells CASSSSGGLLTEAFF. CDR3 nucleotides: TGTGCCAGCAGCTCAAGCGGGGGATTGCTCACTGAAGCTTTCTTT.

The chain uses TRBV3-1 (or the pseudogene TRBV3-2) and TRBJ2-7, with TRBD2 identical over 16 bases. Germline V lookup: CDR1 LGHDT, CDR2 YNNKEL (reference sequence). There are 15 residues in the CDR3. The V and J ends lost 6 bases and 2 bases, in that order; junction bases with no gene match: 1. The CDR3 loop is CASRGLAGGAYEQYF. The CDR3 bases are TGTGCCAGCAGGGGACTAGCGGGAGGGGCCTACGAGCAGTACTTC.

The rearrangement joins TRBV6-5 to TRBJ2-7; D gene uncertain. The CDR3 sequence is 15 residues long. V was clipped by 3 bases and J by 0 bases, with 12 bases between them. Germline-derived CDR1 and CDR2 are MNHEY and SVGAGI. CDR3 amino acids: CASSYWQGVSYEQYF. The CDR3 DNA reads TGTGCCAGCAGTTATTGGCAAGGAGTCTCCTACGAGCAGTACTTC.

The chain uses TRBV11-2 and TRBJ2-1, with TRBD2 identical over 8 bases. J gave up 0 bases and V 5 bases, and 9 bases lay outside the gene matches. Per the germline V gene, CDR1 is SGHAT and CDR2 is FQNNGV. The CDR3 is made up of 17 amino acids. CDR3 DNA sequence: TGTGCCAGCAGCCTCTTAGCGGGAATAATCTCCTACAATGAGCAGTTCTTC. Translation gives CASSLLAGIISYNEQFF.